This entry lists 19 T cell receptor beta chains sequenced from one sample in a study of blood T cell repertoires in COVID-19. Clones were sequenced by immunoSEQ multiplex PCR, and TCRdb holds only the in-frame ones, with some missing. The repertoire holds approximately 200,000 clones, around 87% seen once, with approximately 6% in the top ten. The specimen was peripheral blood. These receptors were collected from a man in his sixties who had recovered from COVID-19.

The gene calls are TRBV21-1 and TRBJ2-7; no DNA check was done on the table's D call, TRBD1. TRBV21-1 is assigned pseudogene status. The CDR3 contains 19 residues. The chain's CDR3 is CASSKGRDRATQFLYEQYF. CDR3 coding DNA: TGTGCCAGCAGCAAGGGCCGGGACAGGGCAACTCAATTTTTATACGAGCAGTACTTC.

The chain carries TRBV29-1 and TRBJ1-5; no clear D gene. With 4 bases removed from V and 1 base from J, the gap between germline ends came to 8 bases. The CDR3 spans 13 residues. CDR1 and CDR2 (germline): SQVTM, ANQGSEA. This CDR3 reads CSVGGASNQPQHF. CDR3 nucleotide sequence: TGCAGCGTTGGAGGTGCAAGCAATCAGCCCCAGCATTTT. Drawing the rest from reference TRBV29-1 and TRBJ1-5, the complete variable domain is SAVISQKPSRDICQRGTSLTIQCQVDSQVTMMFWYRQQPGQSLTLIATANQGSEATYESGFVIDKFPISRPNLTFSTLTVSNMSPEDSSIYLCSVGGASNQPQHFGDGTRLSIL.

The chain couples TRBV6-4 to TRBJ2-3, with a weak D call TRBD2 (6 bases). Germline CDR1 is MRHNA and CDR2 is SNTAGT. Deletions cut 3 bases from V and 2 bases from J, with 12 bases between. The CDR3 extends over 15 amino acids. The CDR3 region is CASSERGRPTDTQYF. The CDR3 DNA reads TGTGCCAGCAGTGAACGGGGGAGGCCCACAGATACGCAGTATTTT.

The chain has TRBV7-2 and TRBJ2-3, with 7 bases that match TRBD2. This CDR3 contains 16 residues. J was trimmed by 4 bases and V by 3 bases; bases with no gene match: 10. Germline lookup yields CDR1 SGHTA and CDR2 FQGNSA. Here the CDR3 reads CASSFSAGTRADTQYF. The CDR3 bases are TGTGCCAGCAGCTTCTCAGCGGGGACCCGGGCAGATACGCAGTATTTT.

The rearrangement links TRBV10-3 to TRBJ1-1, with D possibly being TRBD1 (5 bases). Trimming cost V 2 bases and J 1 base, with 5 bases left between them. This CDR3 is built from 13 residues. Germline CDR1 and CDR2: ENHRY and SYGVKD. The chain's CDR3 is CAISETGNTEAFF. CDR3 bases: TGTGCCATCAGTGAGACAGGGAACACTGAAGCTTTCTTT.

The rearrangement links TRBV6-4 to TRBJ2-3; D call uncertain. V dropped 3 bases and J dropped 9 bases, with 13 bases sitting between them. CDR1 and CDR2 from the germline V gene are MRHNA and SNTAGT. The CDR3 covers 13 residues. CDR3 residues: CASSEVEMSTQYF. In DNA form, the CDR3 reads TGTGCCAGCAGTGAAGTAGAGATGTCGACGCAGTATTTT.

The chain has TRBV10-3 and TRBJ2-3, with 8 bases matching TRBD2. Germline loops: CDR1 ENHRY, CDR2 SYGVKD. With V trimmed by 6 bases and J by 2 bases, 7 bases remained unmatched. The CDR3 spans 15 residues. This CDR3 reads CAIRPGLGTTDTQYF. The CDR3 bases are TGTGCCATCAGGCCGGGACTAGGGACCACAGATACGCAGTATTTT.

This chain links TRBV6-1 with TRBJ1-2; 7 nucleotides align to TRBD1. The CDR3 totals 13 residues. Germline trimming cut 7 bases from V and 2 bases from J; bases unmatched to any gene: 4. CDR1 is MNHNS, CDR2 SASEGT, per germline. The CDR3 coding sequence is TGTGCCAGCAAGCAGACAGGGAACTATGGCTACACCTTC. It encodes CASKQTGNYGYTF.

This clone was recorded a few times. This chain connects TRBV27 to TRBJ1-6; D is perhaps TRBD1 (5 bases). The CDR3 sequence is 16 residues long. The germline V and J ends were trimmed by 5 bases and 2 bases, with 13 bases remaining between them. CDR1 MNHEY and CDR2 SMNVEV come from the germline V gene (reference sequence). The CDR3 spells CASSANSGPYNSPLHF. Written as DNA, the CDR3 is TGTGCCAGCAGTGCTAATTCAGGGCCCTATAATTCACCCCTCCACTTT.

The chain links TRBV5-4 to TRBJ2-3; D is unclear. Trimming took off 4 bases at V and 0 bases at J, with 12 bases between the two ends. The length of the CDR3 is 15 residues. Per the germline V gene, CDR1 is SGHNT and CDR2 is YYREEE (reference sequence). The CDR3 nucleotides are TGTGCCAGCAGCATCTCTGAGTCTAGCACAGATACGCAGTATTTT. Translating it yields CASSISESSTDTQYF.

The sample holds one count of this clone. CDR3 bases: TGTGCCAGCAGCTCCATCCCTGCGGGGGTGATACCCGGGGAGCTGTTTTTT. Its translation: CASSSIPAGVIPGELFF. The chain carries TRBV9 and TRBJ2-2, with 7 bases fitting TRBD2. Germline values: CDR1 SGDLS, CDR2 YYNGEE. Trimming removed 4 bases from V and 6 bases from J; junction bases left unmatched: 15. This CDR3 is built from 17 residues.

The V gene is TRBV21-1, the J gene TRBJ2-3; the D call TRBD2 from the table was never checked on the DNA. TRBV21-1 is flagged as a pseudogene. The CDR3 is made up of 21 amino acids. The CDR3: CASSKKKPPTPTSTSTDTQYF. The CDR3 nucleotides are TGTGCCAGCAGCAAAAAAAAACCTCCGACCCCCACTAGCACTAGCACAGATACGCAGTATTTT.

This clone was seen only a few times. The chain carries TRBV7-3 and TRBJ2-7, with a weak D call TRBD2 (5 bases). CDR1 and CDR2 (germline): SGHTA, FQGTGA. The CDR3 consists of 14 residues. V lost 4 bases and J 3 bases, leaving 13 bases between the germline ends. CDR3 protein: CASSSQAGLYEQYF. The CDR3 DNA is TGTGCCAGCAGCTCCCAGGCGGGCCTCTACGAGCAGTACTTC. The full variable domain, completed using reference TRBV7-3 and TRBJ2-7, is GAGVSQTPSNKVTEKGKYVELRCDPISGHTALYWYRQSLGQGPEFLIYFQGTGAADDSGLPNDRFFAVRPEGSVSTLKIQRTERGDSAVYLCASSSQAGLYEQYFGPGTRLTVT.

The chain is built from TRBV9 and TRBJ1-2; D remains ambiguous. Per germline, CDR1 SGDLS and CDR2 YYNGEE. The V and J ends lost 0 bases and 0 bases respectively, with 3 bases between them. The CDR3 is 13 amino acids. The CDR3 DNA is TGTGCCAGCAGCGTAGCGGCTAACTATGGCTACACCTTC. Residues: CASSVAANYGYTF.

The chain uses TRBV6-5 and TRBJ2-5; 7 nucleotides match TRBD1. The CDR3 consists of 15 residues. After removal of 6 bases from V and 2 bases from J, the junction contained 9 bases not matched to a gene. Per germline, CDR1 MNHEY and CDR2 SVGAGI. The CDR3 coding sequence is TGTGCCAGCAGACCTTCTCCGGGACAGCAAGAGACCCAGTACTTC. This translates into CASRPSPGQQETQYF.

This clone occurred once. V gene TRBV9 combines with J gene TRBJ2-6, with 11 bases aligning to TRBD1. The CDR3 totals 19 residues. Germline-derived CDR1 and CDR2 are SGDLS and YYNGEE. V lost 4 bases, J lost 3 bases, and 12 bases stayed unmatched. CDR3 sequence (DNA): TGTGCCAGCAGCCCGGTTGGGACAGGGGGGCTCGTTGGGGCCAACGTCCTGACTTTC. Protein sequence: CASSPVGTGGLVGANVLTF.

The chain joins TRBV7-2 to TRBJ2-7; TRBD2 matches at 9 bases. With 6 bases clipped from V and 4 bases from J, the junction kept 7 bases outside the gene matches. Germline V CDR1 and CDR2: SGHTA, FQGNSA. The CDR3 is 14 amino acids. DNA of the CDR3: TGTGCCAGCAGTTCGGGACTAGCCGAGTACGAGCAGTACTTC. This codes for CASSSGLAEYEQYF.

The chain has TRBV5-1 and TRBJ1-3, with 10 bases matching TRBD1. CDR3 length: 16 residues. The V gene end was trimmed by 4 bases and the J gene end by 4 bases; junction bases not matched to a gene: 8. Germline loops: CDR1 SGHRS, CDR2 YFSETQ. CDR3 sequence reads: CASSQGQGRVGNTIYF. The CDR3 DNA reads TGCGCCAGCAGCCAGGGACAGGGGCGCGTCGGAAACACCATATATTTT.

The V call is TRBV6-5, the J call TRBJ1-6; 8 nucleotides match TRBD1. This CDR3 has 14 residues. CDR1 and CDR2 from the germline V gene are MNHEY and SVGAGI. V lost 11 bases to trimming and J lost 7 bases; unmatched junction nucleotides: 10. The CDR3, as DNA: TGTGCCTGCGCGTCCGGGACAGGCAATTCACCCCTCCACTTT. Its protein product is CACASGTGNSPLHF.